A single sample gave rise to the 10 T cell receptor beta chains below, sequenced in a study of blood T cell repertoires in COVID-19. Data came from immunoSEQ multiplex PCR; TCRdb stores just in-frame clones and leaves some out. The profile covers more than 110,000 clones, with around 82% appearing a single time and 4% taken by the ten largest. The specimen sequenced was peripheral blood. The source of these receptors is a woman in her fifties or sixties with acute or convalescent COVID-19.

This clone has only one observation. V and J are TRBV18 and TRBJ2-1, with a weak D call TRBD2 (5 bases). Germline loops: CDR1 KGHSH, CDR2 LQKENI. This CDR3 is 16 amino acids long. Trimming left V 3 bases short and J 5 bases short, with 17 bases between. For the CDR3, the DNA is TGTGCCAGCTCACCCTGGTGGCTAGCCGGAGACAATGAGCAGTTCTTC. Translation: CASSPWWLAGDNEQFF. The whole variable domain, filled in from reference TRBV18 and TRBJ2-1, reads NAGVMQNPRHLVRRRGQEARLRCSPMKGHSHVYWYRQLPEEGLKFMVYLQKENIIDESGMPKERFSAEFPKEGPSILRIQQVVRGDSAAYFCASSPWWLAGDNEQFFGPGTRLTVL.

V gene TRBV7-9 combines with J gene TRBJ2-7, with 7 bases fitting TRBD1. This CDR3 comprises 13 residues. After removal of 5 bases from V and 3 bases from J, the junction contained 4 bases not matched to a gene. Looked up from germline, CDR1 is SEHNR and CDR2 is FQNEAQ (reference sequence). The CDR3 sequence is CASSPRQGYEQYF. CDR3 DNA: TGTGCCAGCAGCCCCAGACAGGGCTACGAGCAGTACTTC.

The chain recombines TRBV18 with TRBJ1-1; the match to TRBD1 covers 9 bases. The V gene end was trimmed by 2 bases and the J gene end by 11 bases; junction bases not matched to a gene: 6. Germline CDR1 is KGHSH and CDR2 is LQKENI. There are 13 residues in the CDR3. The CDR3 sequence: CASSPDRGNGAFF. For the CDR3, the DNA is TGTGCCAGCTCACCAGACAGGGGGAATGGCGCTTTCTTT.

This clone was observed a handful of times. The chain recombines TRBV6-5 with TRBJ2-7, with 7 bases fitting TRBD1. This CDR3 is built from 14 residues. Germline V gene lookup returns CDR1 MNHEY and CDR2 SVGAGI. V gave up 4 bases and J gave up 5 bases; unmatched junction bases: 8. In DNA, the CDR3 is TGTGCCAGCAGTTCCAGGGACAGTAACGACGAGCAGTACTTC. Its protein is CASSSRDSNDEQYF.

The rearrangement links TRBV20-1 to TRBJ2-7; 9 nucleotides align to TRBD1. The germline V gene encodes CDR1 DFQATT and CDR2 SNEGSKA (reference sequence). CDR3 length equals 14 residues. The ends lost 3 bases at V and 3 bases at J; junction bases unmatched: 6. Here the CDR3 reads CSASYPGQGYEQYF. The CDR3, as DNA: TGCAGTGCTAGTTACCCGGGACAGGGCTACGAGCAGTACTTC.

This clone was found a few times. V gene TRBV24-1 combines with J gene TRBJ1-3, with D hard to call. This CDR3 is built from 14 residues. The V and J ends lost 6 bases and 2 bases respectively, with 10 bases between them. Germline lookup yields CDR1 KGHDR and CDR2 SFDVKD. The CDR3 loop reads CATSKLYPGNTIYF. CDR3 DNA: TGTGCCACCAGTAAGCTTTATCCTGGAAACACCATATATTTT.

The chain's CDR3 is CASSQDVGGRVYEQFF. CDR3 DNA: TGTGCCAGCAGCCAAGATGTTGGCGGGAGAGTCTATGAGCAGTTCTTC. The chain recombines TRBV4-2 with TRBJ2-1; 7 bases are shared with TRBD2. Germline trimming cut 0 bases from V and 8 bases from J; bases unmatched to any gene: 10. CDR1 and CDR2 (germline): LGHNA, YNFKEQ. The CDR3 spans 16 residues.

J is TRBJ2-2 and V is TRBV6-5; no reliable D call. The CDR3 runs to 11 residues. Trimming took off 6 bases at V and 5 bases at J, with 4 bases between the two ends. Germline-derived CDR1 and CDR2 are MNHEY and SVGAGI. The CDR3 is CASRRTGELFF. The CDR3 DNA is TGTGCCAGCAGGAGAACCGGGGAGCTGTTTTTT.

The gene calls are TRBV11-3 and TRBJ1-6, with D possibly TRBD1 on 5 matching bases. The CDR3 has 13 amino acids. V gave up 6 bases and J gave up 9 bases, with 12 bases separating them. CDR1 is SGHNT, CDR2 YENEEA, per germline. The CDR3 sequence is CASSSDSFSPLHF. In nucleotides, the CDR3 is TGTGCCAGCAGTTCAGACAGTTTTTCACCCCTCCACTTT.

The chain is built from TRBV2 and TRBJ2-1; a possible D gene is TRBD2 (6 bases). The CDR3 extends over 16 amino acids. Deletions cut 4 bases from V and 3 bases from J, with 16 bases between. CDR1 is SNHLY and CDR2 is FYNNEI in the germline V gene. The CDR3 reads CASSGSASEFYNEQFF. The DNA for the CDR3 is TGTGCCAGCAGTGGGTCCGCTAGCGAGTTCTACAATGAGCAGTTCTTC.